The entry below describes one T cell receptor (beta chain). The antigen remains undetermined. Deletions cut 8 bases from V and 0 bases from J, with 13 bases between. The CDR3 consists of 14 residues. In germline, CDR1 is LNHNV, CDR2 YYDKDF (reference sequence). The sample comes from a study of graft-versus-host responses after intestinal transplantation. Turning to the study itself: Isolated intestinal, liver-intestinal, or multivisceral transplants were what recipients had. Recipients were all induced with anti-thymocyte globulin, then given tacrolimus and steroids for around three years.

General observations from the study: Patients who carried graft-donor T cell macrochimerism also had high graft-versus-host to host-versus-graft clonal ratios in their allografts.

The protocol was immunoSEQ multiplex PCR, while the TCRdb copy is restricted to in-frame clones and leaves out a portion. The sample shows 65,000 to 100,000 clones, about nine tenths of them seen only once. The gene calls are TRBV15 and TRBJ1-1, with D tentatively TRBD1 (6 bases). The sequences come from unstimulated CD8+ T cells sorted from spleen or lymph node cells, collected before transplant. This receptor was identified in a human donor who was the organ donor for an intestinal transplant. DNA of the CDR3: TGTGCCACCGCCAACAGGGCCATGAACACTGAAGCTTTCTTT. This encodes CATANRAMNTEAFF.